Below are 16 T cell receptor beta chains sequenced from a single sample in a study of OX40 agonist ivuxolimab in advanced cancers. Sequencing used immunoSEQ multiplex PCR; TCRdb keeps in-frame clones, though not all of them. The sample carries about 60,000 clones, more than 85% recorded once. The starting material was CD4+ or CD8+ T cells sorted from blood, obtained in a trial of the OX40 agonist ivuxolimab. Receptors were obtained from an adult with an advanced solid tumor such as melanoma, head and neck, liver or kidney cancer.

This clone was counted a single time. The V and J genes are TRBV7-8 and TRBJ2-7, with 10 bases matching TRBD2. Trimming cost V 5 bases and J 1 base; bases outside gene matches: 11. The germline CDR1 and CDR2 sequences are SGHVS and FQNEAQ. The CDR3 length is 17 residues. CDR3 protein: CASSRGLAGVNSYEQYF. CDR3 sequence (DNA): TGTGCCAGCAGCCGGGGTCTAGCGGGAGTTAATTCCTACGAGCAGTACTTC.

CDR3 in amino acids: CASSLGVGVETQYF. The CDR3 nucleotides are TGTGCCAGCAGCTTAGGAGTAGGGGTGGAGACCCAGTACTTC. V is TRBV7-2 and J is TRBJ2-5, with D possibly TRBD1 on 5 matching bases. V was shortened by 1 base and J by 5 bases, with 11 bases between the two germline ends. The CDR3 sequence is 14 residues long. Germline V gene sequence: CDR1 SGHTA, CDR2 FQGNSA.

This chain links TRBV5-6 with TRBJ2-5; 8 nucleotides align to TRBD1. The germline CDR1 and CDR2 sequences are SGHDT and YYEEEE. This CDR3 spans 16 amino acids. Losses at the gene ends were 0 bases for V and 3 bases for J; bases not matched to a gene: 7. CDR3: CASSLVTGGSEETQYF. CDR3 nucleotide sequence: TGTGCCAGCAGCTTGGTAACAGGGGGGTCCGAAGAGACCCAGTACTTC.

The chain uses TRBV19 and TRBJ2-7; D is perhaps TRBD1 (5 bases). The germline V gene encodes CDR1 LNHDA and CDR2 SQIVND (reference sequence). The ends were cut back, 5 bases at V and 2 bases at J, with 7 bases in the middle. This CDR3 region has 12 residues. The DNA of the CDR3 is TGTGCCAGTAGTGGGGCCCCCTACGAGCAGTACTTC. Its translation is CASSGAPYEQYF.

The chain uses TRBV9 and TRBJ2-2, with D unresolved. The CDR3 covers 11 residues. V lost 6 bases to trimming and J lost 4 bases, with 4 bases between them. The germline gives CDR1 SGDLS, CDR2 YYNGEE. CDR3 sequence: CASTGTGELFF. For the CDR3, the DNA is TGTGCCAGCACAGGCACCGGGGAGCTGTTTTTT.

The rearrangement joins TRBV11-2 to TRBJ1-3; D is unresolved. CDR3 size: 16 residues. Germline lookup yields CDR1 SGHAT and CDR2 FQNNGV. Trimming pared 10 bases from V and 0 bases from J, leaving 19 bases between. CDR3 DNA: TGTGCCACCGGATTTTTTGAGGAGATCTCTGGAAACACCATATATTTT. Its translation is CATGFFEEISGNTIYF.

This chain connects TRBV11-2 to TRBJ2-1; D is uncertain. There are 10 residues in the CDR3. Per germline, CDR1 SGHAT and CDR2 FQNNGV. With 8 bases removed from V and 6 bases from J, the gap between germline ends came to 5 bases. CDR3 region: CASAPNEQFF. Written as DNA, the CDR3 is TGTGCCAGCGCGCCCAATGAGCAGTTCTTC.

The CDR3 sequence: CASSLYSGAGGETQYF. DNA of the CDR3: TGTGCCAGCAGTTTATATTCGGGGGCCGGCGGGGAGACCCAGTACTTC. This chain links TRBV27 with TRBJ2-5, with D perhaps matching TRBD1 or TRBD2 (6 bases each). V was pared by 1 base and J by 5 bases, with 17 bases between. The CDR3 is 16 amino acids. Germline CDR1 is MNHEY and CDR2 is SMNVEV (reference sequence).

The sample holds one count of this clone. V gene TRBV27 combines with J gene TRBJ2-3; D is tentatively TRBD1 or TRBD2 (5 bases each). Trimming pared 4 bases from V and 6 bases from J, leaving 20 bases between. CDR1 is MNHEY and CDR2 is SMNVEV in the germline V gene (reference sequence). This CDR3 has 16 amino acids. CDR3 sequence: CASSSPPGPAGDTQYF. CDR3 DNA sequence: TGTGCCAGCAGTTCTCCACCGGGGCCGGCCGGGGATACGCAGTATTTT.

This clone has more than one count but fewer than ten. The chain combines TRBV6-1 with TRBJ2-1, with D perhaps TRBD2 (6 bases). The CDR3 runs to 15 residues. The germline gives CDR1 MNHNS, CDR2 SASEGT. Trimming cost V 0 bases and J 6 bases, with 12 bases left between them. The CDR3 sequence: CASSEAPDGGNEQFF. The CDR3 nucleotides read TGTGCCAGCAGTGAAGCCCCAGACGGGGGCAATGAGCAGTTCTTC.

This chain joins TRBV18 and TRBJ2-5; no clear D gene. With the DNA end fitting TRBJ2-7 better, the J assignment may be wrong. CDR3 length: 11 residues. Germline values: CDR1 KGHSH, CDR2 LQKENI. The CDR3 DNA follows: TGTGCCAGCTCATCCTCCTACGAGCAGTACTTC. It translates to CASSSSYEQYF.

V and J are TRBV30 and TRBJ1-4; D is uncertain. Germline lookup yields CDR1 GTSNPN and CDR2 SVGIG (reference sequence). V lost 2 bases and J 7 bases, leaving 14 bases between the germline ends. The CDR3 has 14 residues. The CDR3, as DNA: TGTGCCTGGAGTCGGGGTCCGGTCGGTGAAAAACTGTTTTTT. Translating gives CAWSRGPVGEKLFF.

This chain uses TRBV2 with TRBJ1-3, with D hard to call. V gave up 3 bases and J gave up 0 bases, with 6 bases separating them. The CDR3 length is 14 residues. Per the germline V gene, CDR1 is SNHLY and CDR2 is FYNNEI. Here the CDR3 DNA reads TGTGCCAGCAGTGAGGACCACTCTGGAAACACCATATATTTT. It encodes CASSEDHSGNTIYF.

The DNA of the CDR3 is TGTGCCAGCAGTGAGGGGACAGCTTATGGCTACACCTTC. Protein sequence: CASSEGTAYGYTF. The V call is TRBV2, the J call TRBJ1-2; 7 positions match TRBD1. The CDR3 length is 13 residues. The J segment lost 5 bases and the V segment lost 3 bases, leaving 3 bases of the junction unmatched. CDR1 SNHLY and CDR2 FYNNEI come from the germline V gene.

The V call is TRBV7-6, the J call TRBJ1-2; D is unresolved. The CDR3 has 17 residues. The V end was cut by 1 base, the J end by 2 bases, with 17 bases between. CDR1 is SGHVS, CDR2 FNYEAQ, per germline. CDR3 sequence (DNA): TGTGCCAGCAGCTTAGACGCCAGTTCGGACCTAAACTATGGCTACACCTTC. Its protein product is CASSLDASSDLNYGYTF.

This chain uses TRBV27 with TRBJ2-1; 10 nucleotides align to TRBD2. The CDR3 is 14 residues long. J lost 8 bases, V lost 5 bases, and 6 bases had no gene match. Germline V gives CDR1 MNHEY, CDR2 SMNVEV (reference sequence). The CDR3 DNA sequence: TGTGCCAGCAGTGCGGGACTAGCGATCGATGAGCAGTTCTTC. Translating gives CASSAGLAIDEQFF.